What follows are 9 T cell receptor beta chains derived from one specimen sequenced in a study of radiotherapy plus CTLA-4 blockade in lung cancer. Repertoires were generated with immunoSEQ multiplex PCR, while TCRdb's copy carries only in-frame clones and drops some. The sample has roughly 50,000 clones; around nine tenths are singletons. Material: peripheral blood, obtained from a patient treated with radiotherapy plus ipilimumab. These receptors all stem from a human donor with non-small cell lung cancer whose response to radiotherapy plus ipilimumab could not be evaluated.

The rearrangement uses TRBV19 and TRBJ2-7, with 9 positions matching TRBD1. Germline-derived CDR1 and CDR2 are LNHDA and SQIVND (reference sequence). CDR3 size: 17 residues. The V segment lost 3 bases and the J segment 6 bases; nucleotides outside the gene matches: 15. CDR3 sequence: CASSMPRTGGGSFEQYF. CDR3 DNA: TGTGCCAGTAGTATGCCCCGAACAGGGGGCGGTTCATTCGAGCAGTACTTC.

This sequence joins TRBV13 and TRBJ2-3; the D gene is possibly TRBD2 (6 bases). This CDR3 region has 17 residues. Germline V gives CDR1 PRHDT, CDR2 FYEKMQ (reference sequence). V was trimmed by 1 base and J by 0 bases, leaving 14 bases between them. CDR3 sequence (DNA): TGTGCCAGCAGCTTAGCCGATGCGGGGCACAGCACAGATACGCAGTATTTT. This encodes CASSLADAGHSTDTQYF.

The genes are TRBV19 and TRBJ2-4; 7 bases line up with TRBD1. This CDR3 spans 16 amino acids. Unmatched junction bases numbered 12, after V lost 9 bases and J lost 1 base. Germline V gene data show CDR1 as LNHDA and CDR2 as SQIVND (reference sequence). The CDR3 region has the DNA TGTGCCAGCCGCGCGAAAGGGGGCCTCGCCAAAAACATTCAGTACTTC. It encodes CASRAKGGLAKNIQYF.

In DNA form, the CDR3 reads TGTGCCAGCAGACAAAACAGGGGGGGAACAGATACGCAGTATTTT. Translated: CASRQNRGGTDTQYF. This chain connects TRBV7-9 to TRBJ2-3; D possibly corresponds to TRBD1 (8 bases). This CDR3 is built from 15 residues. Looked up from germline, CDR1 is SEHNR and CDR2 is FQNEAQ (reference sequence). Trimming shortened V by 6 bases and J by 3 bases, and 16 bases separated the two germline ends.

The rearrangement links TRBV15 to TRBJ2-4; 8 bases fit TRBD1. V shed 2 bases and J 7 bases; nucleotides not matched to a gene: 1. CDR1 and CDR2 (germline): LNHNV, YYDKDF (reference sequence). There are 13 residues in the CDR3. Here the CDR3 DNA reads TGTGCCACCAGCAGACAGGGGGCGAACATTCAGTACTTC. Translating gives CATSRQGANIQYF. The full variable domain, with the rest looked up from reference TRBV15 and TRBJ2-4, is DAMVIQNPRYQVTQFGKPVTLSCSQTLNHNVMYWYQQKSSQAPKLLFHYYDKDFNNEADTPDNFQSRRPNTSFCFLDIRSPGLGDTAMYLCATSRQGANIQYFGAGTRLSVL.

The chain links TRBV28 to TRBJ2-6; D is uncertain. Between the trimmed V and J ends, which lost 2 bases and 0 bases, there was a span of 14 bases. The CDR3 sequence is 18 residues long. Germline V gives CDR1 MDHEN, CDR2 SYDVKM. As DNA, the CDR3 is TGTGCCAGCAGTTTAGGTTATGGTAGTGGCTCTGGGGCCAACGTCCTGACTTTC. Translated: CASSLGYGSGSGANVLTF.

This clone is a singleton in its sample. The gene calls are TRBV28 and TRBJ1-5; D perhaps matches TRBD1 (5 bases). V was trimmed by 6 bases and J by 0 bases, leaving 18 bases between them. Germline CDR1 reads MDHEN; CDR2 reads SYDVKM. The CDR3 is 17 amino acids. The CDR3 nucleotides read TGTGCCAGCAGACCACTACCCCCGGGGGTTAGCAATCAGCCCCAGCATTTT. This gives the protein CASRPLPPGVSNQPQHF. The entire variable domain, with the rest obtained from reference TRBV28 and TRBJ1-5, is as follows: DVKVTQSSRYLVKRTGEKVFLECVQDMDHENMFWYRQDPGLGLRLIYFSYDVKMKEKGDIPEGYSVSREKKERFSLILESASTNQTSMYLCASRPLPPGVSNQPQHFGDGTRLSIL.

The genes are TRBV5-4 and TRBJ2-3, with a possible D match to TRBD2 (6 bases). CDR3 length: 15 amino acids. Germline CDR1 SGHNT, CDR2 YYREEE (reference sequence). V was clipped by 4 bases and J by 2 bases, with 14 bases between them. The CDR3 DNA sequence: TGTGCCAGCAGCACCGGGGGTGAGACCACAGATACGCAGTATTTT. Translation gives CASSTGGETTDTQYF.

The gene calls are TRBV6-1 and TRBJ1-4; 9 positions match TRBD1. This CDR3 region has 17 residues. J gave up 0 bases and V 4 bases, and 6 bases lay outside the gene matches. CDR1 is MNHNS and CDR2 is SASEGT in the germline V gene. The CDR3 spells CASSGTGDPSTNEKLFF. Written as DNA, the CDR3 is TGTGCCAGCAGTGGGACAGGGGACCCCTCAACTAATGAAAAACTGTTTTTT.